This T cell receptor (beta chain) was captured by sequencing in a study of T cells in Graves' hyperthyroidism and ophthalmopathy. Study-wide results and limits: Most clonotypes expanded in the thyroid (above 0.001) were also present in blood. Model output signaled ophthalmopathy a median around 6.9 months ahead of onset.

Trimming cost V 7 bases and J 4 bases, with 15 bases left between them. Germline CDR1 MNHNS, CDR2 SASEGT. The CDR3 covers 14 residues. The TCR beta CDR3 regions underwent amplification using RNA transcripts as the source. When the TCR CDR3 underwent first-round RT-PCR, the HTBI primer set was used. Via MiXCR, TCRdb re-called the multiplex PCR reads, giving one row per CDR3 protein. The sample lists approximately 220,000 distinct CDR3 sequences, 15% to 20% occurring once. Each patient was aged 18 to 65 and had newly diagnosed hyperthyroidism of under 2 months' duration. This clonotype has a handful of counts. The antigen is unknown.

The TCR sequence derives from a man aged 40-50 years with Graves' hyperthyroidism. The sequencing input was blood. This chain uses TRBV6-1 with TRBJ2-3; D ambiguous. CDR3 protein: CASTISGPADTQYF. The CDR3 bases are TGTGCCAGCACCATCAGTGGACCAGCAGATACGCAGTATTTT.